A single sample gave rise to the 4 T cell receptor beta chains below, sequenced in a study of CD8 T cells in Susac syndrome. Random hexamers were used to reverse transcribe the RNA input (0.5 to 1 ug). MiXCR, run by TCRdb on the immunoSEQ multiplex PCR reads, gives a single entry per CDR3 protein. The sample holds 160,000 or so distinct CDR3 sequences, around 94% seen once. The sample comprised CD4+ T cells from PBMCs. The receptors shown here come from a human donor with Susac syndrome.

The count of this clonotype is one. J is TRBJ1-1 and V is TRBV20-1; 7 bases are a match to TRBD1. The CDR3 has 13 residues. CDR1 and CDR2 (germline): DFQATT, SNEGSKA (reference sequence). Unmatched junction bases numbered 7, after V lost 5 bases and J lost 4 bases. The CDR3 nucleotides are TGCAGTGCTGCGACAGGGATGGGCACTGAAGCTTTCTTT. Residues: CSAATGMGTEAFF.

Turning to this clonotype: The junction departs from germline at one end; a sequencing error may be responsible. This sequence joins TRBV4-3 and TRBJ2-7, with 10 positions matching TRBD2. The CDR3 extends over 15 amino acids. The germline V gene encodes CDR1 LGHNA and CDR2 YSLEER. This CDR3 is CASSQDLAGAGVEHF. Here the CDR3 DNA reads TGCGCCAGCAGCCAAGATCTAGCGGGGGCCGGAGTTGAGCACTTC.

The V gene is TRBV7-2, the J gene TRBJ2-7; D is uncertain. Trimming took 4 bases from V and 3 from J, leaving 16 bases between them. The CDR3 extends over 15 amino acids. Looked up from germline, CDR1 is SGHTA and CDR2 is FQGNSA. In DNA form, the CDR3 reads TGTGCCAGCAGCTCGGGCCTTGGAACGATCTACGAGCAGTACTTC. Translation gives CASSSGLGTIYEQYF.

V gene TRBV20-1 combines with J gene TRBJ2-5; TRBD1 matches 9 bases. The germline V gene encodes CDR1 DFQATT and CDR2 SNEGSKA (reference sequence). With 2 bases clipped from V and 3 bases from J, the junction kept 7 bases outside the gene matches. This CDR3 is built from 15 residues. This chain's CDR3 is CSARRGTGIEETQYF. The DNA of the CDR3 is TGCAGTGCTAGAAGAGGGACAGGGATTGAAGAGACCCAGTACTTC.